Listed below are T cell receptor beta chains from one sample, sequenced in a study of T cell responses to AZD1222 COVID-19 vaccine. Repertoires were generated with immunoSEQ multiplex PCR, while TCRdb's copy carries only in-frame clones and drops some. This table holds around 180,000 clones, 94% found once. The sequencing used peripheral blood, collected on day 0 of AZD1222 vaccination. All receptors come from an adult in good health. Each CDR3 is given with its conserved first and last residue. D genes are given only for firm matches. A clone size is listed for some rows: how often the clone was seen (once, few, many), or a class if it is expanded.

D	J	V	size	DNA	CDR3
TRBD2	TRBJ2-1	TRBV11-2	-	TGTGCCAGCAACCAGAAGCGGACTAGCGGGATCTACAATGAGCAGTTCTTC	CASNQKRTSGIYNEQFF
-	TRBJ1-2	TRBV30	-	TGTGCCTGGAACCTGGACAAGAACTATGGCTACACCTTC	CAWNLDKNYGYTF
-	TRBJ1-2	TRBV28	-	TGTGCCAGCAGTTTCGGGGTGCGGGGCTACACCTTC	CASSFGVRGYTF
TRBD2	TRBJ2-7	TRBV7-9	once	TGTGCCAGCAGCCCTAGCGGGAGGCCCGAGCAGTACTTC	CASSPSGRPEQYF
-	TRBJ2-3	TRBV13	-	TGTGCCAGCAGCTATGGGACAGATACGCAGTATTTT	CASSYGTDTQYF
TRBD1	TRBJ1-5	TRBV10-1	-	TGCGCCAGCCCGACAGGGGTAAGCAATCAGCCCCAGCATTTT	CASPTGVSNQPQHF
-	TRBJ1-5	TRBV28	-	TGTGCCAGCAGTCCCTGGACCGATCTGGGCAATCAGCCCCAGCATTTT	CASSPWTDLGNQPQHF
TRBD2	TRBJ2-1	TRBV3-1/TRBV3-2	-	TGTGCCAGCAGCCGTAGCGGGAGCTGGAATGAGCAGTTCTTC	CASSRSGSWNEQFF
TRBD1	TRBJ1-5	TRBV5-6	-	TGTGCCAGCAGCTTGGGAATGACAGGGAACAATCAGCCCCAGCATTTT	CASSLGMTGNNQPQHF
-	TRBJ2-1	TRBV28	-	TGTGCCAGCAGCCAAACCCGAATTGGGATAACCACCTACAATGAGCAGTTCTTC	CASSQTRIGITTYNEQFF
TRBD1	TRBJ1-1	TRBV14	-	TGTGCCAGCAGCCAGCTTGGACAGGGGAACACTGAAGCTTTCTTT	CASSQLGQGNTEAFF
-	TRBJ1-4	TRBV9	once	TGTGCCAGCAGCGCGGGAATACCTAATGAAAAACTGTTTTTT	CASSAGIPNEKLFF
TRBD1	TRBJ2-7	TRBV27	-	TGTGCCAGCAGTCCCCGACAGGGGACCCACGAGCAGTACTTC	CASSPRQGTHEQYF
-	TRBJ2-4	TRBV27	-	TGTGCCAGCAGCCGAGTTAGCAAAAACATTCAGTACTTC	CASSRVSKNIQYF
-	TRBJ2-7	TRBV20-1	once	TGCAGTGCTAGTGGTAGTTTTGGCGGTACCTACGAGCAGTACTTC	CSASGSFGGTYEQYF
TRBD1	TRBJ1-4	TRBV13	-	TGTGCCAGCAGCTCCCAGGACGCCCGACAGGGGGCTGAAAAACTGTTTTTT	CASSSQDARQGAEKLFF
-	TRBJ1-5	TRBV4-2	-	TGTGCCAGCAGCCCCGGACAGAGCGGGAATCAGCCCCAGCATTTT	CASSPGQSGNQPQHF
TRBD1	TRBJ2-3	TRBV10-3	-	TGTGCCATCAGTGACCGGACAGGGGGAGCTGGTACGCAGTATTTT	CAISDRTGGAGTQYF
TRBD1	TRBJ1-1	TRBV7-9	-	TGTGCCAGCAGCTCTCGGACAGGGAGAGCTTTCTTT	CASSSRTGRAFF
-	TRBJ1-1	TRBV19	-	TGTGCCAGTAGTATAGACAGGATGAACACTGAAGCTTTCTTT	CASSIDRMNTEAFF
TRBD2	TRBJ2-3	TRBV30	-	TGTGCCTGGAGTAGACTAGCGGGAACCACAGATACGCAGTATTTT	CAWSRLAGTTDTQYF
-	TRBJ1-1	TRBV7-3	-	TGTGCCAGCAGCTTATTCTATACAACTGAAGCTTTCTTT	CASSLFYTTEAFF
-	TRBJ1-5	TRBV24-1	-	TGTGCCACCAGTGAGCCTATCAGGGGACCCGGCAATCAGCCCCAGCATTTT	CATSEPIRGPGNQPQHF
-	TRBJ1-3	TRBV28	-	TGTGCCAGCAGTTTAATGGGAAACACCATATATTTT	CASSLMGNTIYF
TRBD1	TRBJ1-2	TRBV28	once	TGTGCCAGCAGTTTAGGGACAGGGGCCCCAGGGTATGGCTACACCTTC	CASSLGTGAPGYGYTF
-	TRBJ2-7	TRBV28	-	TGTGCCAGCAGTTTAAGGACAACGAACTACGAGCAGTACTTC	CASSLRTTNYEQYF
TRBD2	TRBJ2-7	TRBV7-2	-	TGTGCCAGCAGCTTAAGAGCGCGGGAGCACGAGCAGTACTTC	CASSLRAREHEQYF
-	TRBJ2-7	TRBV3-1/TRBV3-2	-	TGTGCCAGCAGCCCGGGACGGACACGCGAGCAGTACTTC	CASSPGRTREQYF
TRBD1	TRBJ1-3	TRBV7-9	once	TGTGCCAGCACCCCCTGGGAGGGGACAGGGCGTCGAAACACCATATATTTT	CASTPWEGTGRRNTIYF
-	TRBJ1-1	TRBV30	-	TGTGCCTGGAGTGTACTTGCTGAAGCTTTCTTT	CAWSVLAEAFF
TRBD1	TRBJ2-1	TRBV28	-	TGTGCCACGCACGGACAGGTCCACAATGAGCAGTTCTTC	CATHGQVHNEQFF
-	TRBJ1-1	TRBV19	-	TGTGCCAGTAGTACATATTGGGGGGGGAACACTGAAGCTTTCTTT	CASSTYWGGNTEAFF
TRBD1	TRBJ1-5	TRBV6-5	-	TGTGCCAGCAGTCCGGGACAGGGGTTCGCTCAGCCCCAGCATTTT	CASSPGQGFAQPQHF
-	TRBJ2-5	TRBV14	-	TGTGCCAGCAGCCCGGCATATGGGACCCAGTACTTC	CASSPAYGTQYF
TRBD1	TRBJ2-1	TRBV13	-	TGTGCCAGCAGCTTTAAGGGACAGAATTACAATGAGCAGTTCTTC	CASSFKGQNYNEQFF
TRBD1	TRBJ2-5	TRBV5-6	-	TGTGCCAGCAGAGAATTCGGACAGGCACGGGAGACCCAGTACTTC	CASREFGQARETQYF
-	TRBJ2-6	TRBV5-1	-	TGCGCCAGCAGCCCTGATTACAGGGCTGGGGCCAACGTCCTGACTTTC	CASSPDYRAGANVLTF